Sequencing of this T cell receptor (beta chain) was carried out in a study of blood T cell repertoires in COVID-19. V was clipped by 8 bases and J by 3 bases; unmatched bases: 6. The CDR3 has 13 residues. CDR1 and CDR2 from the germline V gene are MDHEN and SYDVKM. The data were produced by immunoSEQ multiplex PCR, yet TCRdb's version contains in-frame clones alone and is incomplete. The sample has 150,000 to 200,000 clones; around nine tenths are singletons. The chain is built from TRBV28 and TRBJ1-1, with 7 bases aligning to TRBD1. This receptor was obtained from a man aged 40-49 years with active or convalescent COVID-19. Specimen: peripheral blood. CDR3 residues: CASGYRGYTEAFF. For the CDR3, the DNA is TGTGCCAGCGGGTACAGGGGTTACACTGAAGCTTTCTTT.